Listed below are T cell receptor beta chains from one sample, sequenced in a study of metastatic and nonmetastatic thyroid tumors. TCRdb reprocessed the PCR reads via MiXCR. The sample has some 25,000 clones; 22% are singletons. Specimen: blood. The origin of the receptors is a female donor with papillary thyroid cancer or a benign thyroid nodule (not recorded which). Some clones in this sample may be carry-over from other donors' samples. CDR3s include the opening cysteine and the closing phenylalanine or tryptophan. Size values are once, few and many counts, or a class for expanded clones, and some rows have none.

len,v_gene,abundance,CDR3aa
14,TRBV4-3,many,CASSQDQEVATIYF
15,TRBV27,.,CASSRQGGASGDQYF
13,TRBV27,few,CASSPLGSYEQYF
13,TRBV19,.,CASSREWAGELFF
18,TRBV6-1,many,CASRGLAGGLRGGETQYF
12,TRBV2,few,CASRYNSYEQYF
15,TRBV5-1,.,CASRGRAGETDTQYF
12,TRBV29-1,many,CSVEDGDSEQFF
15,TRBV15,many,CATSPRGSGANVLTF
16,TRBV6-2/TRBV6-3,many,CATKTLGDSSTDTQYF
13,TRBV20-1,.,CSAISGPTDTQYF
12,TRBV2,.,CASSTGPYDLYF
15,TRBV2,medium-sized,CASSRGGTRLYEQYF
20,TRBV3-1,many,CASSQGGRGTSGRGPYEQYF
16,TRBV18,.,CASSPGGSSYNSPLHF
16,TRBV19,many,CASSIEKGTVGNEQFF
17,TRBV28,many,CASSLLTSGTGTDTQYF
15,TRBV18,many,CASSSGQSRLHGYTF
13,TRBV5-1,.,CASSSDREETQYF
14,TRBV7-2,.,CASDPVGRGTEAFF
11,TRBV28,.,CASSTMDTQYF
15,TRBV28,few,CASSRQGAGNSPLHF
14,TRBV20-1,many,CSASQGAGMNEQFF
15,TRBV7-2,many,CASSLVQGSNEKLFF
15,TRBV28,many,CASSPATGGWNIQYF
15,TRBV9,many,CASSVGGSLHDTQYF
18,TRBV5-1,many,CASSAGLAGPIAKNIQYF
16,TRBV19,.,CASSDPGQCTPNDQFF
18,TRBV3-1,many,CASSQVVPGPARYNEQFF
13,TRBV5-1,many,CASSSGMNTEAFF
16,TRBV28,medium-sized,CASTSPGQTLDNEQFF
15,TRBV6-2/TRBV6-3,medium-sized,CASSRSGTGGNEQYF
12,TRBV20-1,.,CSVTLTTGELIF
17,TRBV11-2,many,CASSLDSGPNSNQPQHF
15,TRBV24-1,many,CATRGGGGDTGELFF
16,TRBV7-6,many,CASMPGLAGELGEQFF
14,TRBV7-3,.,CASSLYTGSYEQYF
18,TRBV4-1,many,CASSQDPSTSYSYNEQFF
16,TRBV6-1,medium-sized,CASSEGTAWENQPQHF
14,TRBV19,many,CASSRNPAQETQYF
14,TRBV5-6,.,CASSLPTIGDEQYF
13,TRBV27,many,CASSLWGGKPQHF
15,TRBV20-1,many,CSARGGGFSYNEQFF
16,TRBV19,many,CASSMTGGSYNSPLHF
16,TRBV20-1,medium-sized,CSARPGTSGDSYEQYF
14,TRBV12-5,many,CASGLFRGPGELFF